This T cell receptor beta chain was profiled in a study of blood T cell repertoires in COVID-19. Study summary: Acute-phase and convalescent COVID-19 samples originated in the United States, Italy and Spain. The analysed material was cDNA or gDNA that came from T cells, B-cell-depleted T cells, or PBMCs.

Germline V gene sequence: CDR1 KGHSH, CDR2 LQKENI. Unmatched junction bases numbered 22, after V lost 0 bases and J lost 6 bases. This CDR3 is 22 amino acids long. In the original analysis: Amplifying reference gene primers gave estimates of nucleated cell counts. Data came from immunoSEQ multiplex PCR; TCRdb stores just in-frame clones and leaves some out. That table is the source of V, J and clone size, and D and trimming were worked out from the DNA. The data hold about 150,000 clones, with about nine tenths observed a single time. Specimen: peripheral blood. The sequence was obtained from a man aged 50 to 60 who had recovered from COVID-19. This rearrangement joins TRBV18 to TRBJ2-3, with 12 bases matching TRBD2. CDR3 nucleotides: TGTGCCAGCTCACCACCGGCCTTCCTAGCGGGGGGGCTAAGACGATATTTGGATACGCAGTATTTT. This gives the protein CASSPPAFLAGGLRRYLDTQYF. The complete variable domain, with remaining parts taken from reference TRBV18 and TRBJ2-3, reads NAGVMQNPRHLVRRRGQEARLRCSPMKGHSHVYWYRQLPEEGLKFMVYLQKENIIDESGMPKERFSAEFPKEGPSILRIQQVVRGDSAAYFCASSPPAFLAGGLRRYLDTQYFGPGTRLTVL.